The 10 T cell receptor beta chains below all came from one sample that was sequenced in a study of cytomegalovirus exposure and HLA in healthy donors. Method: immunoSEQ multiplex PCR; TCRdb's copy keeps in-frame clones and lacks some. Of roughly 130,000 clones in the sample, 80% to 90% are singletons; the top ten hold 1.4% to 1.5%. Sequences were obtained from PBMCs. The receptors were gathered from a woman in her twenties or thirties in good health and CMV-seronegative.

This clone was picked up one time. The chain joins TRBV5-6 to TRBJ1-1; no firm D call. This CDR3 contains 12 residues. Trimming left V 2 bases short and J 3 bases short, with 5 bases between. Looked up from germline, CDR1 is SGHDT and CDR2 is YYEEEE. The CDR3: CASSFFDTEAFF. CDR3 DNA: TGTGCCAGCAGCTTTTTCGACACTGAAGCTTTCTTT.

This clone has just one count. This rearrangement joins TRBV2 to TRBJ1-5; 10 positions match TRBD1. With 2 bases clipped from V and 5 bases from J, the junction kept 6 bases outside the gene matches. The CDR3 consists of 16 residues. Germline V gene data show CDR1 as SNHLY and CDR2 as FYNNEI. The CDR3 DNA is TGTGCCAGCAGTGAACCTGGACAGGGGGGAGATCAGCCCCAGCATTTT. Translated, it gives CASSEPGQGGDQPQHF. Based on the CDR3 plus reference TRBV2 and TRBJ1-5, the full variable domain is EPEVTQTPSHQVTQMGQEVILRCVPISNHLYFYWYRQILGQKVEFLVSFYNNEISEKSEIFDDQFSVERPDGSNFTLKIRSTKLEDSAMYFCASSEPGQGGDQPQHFGDGTRLSIL.

The CDR3 nucleotides are TGTGCCAGCAGCTTAAGGCAGGGGGGACTCTACGAGCAGTACTTC. Residues: CASSLRQGGLYEQYF. This chain connects TRBV7-2 to TRBJ2-7; D possibly corresponds to TRBD1 (7 bases). Germline values: CDR1 SGHTA, CDR2 FQGNSA. V lost 2 bases and J lost 3, with 14 bases in between. The CDR3 length is 15 residues.

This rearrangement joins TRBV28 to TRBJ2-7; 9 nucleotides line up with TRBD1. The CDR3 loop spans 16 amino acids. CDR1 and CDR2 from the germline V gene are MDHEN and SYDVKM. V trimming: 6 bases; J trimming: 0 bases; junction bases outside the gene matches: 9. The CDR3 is CASRDSGTGSSYEQYF. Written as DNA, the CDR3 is TGTGCCAGCAGGGATTCCGGGACAGGGAGCTCCTACGAGCAGTACTTC.

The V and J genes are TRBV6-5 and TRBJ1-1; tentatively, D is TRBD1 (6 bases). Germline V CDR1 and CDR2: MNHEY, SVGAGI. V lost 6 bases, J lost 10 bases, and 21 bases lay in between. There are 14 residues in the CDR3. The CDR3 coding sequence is TGTGCCAGCAGACGAGAAACAGGGCCGGGGGGAGCTTTCTTT. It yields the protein CASRRETGPGGAFF.

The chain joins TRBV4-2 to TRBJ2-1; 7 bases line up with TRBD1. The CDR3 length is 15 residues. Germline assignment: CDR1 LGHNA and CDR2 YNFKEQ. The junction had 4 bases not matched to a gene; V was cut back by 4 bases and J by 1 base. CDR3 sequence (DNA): TGTGCCAGCAGCCGACCGACAGGGTCCTACAATGAGCAGTTCTTC. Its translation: CASSRPTGSYNEQFF.

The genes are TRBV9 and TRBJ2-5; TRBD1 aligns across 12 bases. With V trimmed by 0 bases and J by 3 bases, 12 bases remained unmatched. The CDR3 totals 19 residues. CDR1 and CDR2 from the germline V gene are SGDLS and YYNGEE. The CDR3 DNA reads TGTGCCAGCAGCGTAGGCGGGACAGGGGGCTGGAGTTTCGAAGAGACCCAGTACTTC. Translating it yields CASSVGGTGGWSFEETQYF.

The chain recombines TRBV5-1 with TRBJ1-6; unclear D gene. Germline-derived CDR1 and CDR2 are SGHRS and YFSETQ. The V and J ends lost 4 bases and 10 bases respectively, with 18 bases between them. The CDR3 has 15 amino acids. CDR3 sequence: CASSGDGVRGSPLHF. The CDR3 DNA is TGCGCCAGCAGCGGGGATGGGGTCCGGGGATCACCCCTCCACTTT.

The DNA for the CDR3 is TGTGCCAGCGTAGGACAGGGGGCGGGACAGCCCCAGCATTTT. Its protein is CASVGQGAGQPQHF. The chain couples TRBV6-6 to TRBJ1-5, with 11 bases matching TRBD1. Unmatched junction bases numbered 7, after V lost 8 bases and J lost 7 bases. Looked up from germline, CDR1 is MNHNY and CDR2 is SVGAGI (reference sequence). The length of the CDR3 is 14 residues.

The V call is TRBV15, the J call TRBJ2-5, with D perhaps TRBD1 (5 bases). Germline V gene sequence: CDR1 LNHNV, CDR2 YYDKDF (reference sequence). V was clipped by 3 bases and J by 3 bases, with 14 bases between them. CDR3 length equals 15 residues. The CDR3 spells CATSRPDSPKETQYF. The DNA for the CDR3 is TGTGCCACCAGCAGGCCAGACAGCCCAAAAGAGACCCAGTACTTC.